The rows below give T cell receptor beta chains drawn from one sample of a study of blood T cell repertoires in COVID-19. Sequencing used immunoSEQ multiplex PCR; TCRdb keeps in-frame clones, though not all of them. Seen here are roughly 190,000 clones, about nine tenths observed once, and the top ten hold 1.1%. The sample taken for sequencing was peripheral blood. These TCRs come from a man aged 25-45 years with acute or convalescent COVID-19. The CDR3 runs from the conserved cysteine through the conserved F or W. Fields, in order: V gene, J gene, D gene, CDR3 protein. D genes are given only for firm matches.

TRBV19	TRBJ1-5	.	CASRPRTGSQPQHF
TRBV5-1	TRBJ2-3	.	CASSSPRGTDTQYF
TRBV10-1	TRBJ2-2	.	CASSESSDLTGELFF
TRBV9	TRBJ2-3	.	CASSVARGDTQYF
TRBV3-1/TRBV3-2	TRBJ1-2	.	CASSTGNYGYTF
TRBV18	TRBJ2-4	.	CASSQWTAMTTAKNIQYF
TRBV6-1	TRBJ1-1	TRBD1	CASSERRQGVILTEAFF
TRBV6-5	TRBJ2-2	.	CASSYSRTVNTGELFF
TRBV6-5	TRBJ2-1	.	CASGASYPGNEQFF
TRBV30	TRBJ1-1	.	CAWRWELRTEAFF
TRBV28	TRBJ1-5	.	CASSYGGYSNQPQHF
TRBV15	TRBJ2-1	TRBD2	CATSRGKSGAQNEQFF
TRBV27	TRBJ2-7	.	CASSFRTGAYEQYF
TRBV9	TRBJ2-2	TRBD1	CASSVSPGGFDGELFF
TRBV20-1	TRBJ2-1	.	CSAGPPDEQFF
TRBV5-1	TRBJ2-2	.	CASSFNTGELFF
TRBV7-8	TRBJ2-2	.	CASSALAANTGELFF
TRBV5-6	TRBJ2-1	TRBD1	CASSFRNKVRDRGRNEQFF
TRBV4-1	TRBJ1-5	TRBD1	CASSQVLRDRGSQHF
TRBV6-5	TRBJ1-1	.	CASSSNGQHTEAFF
TRBV13	TRBJ2-7	.	CASSLVKRASYEQYF
TRBV19	TRBJ2-4	.	CASSTLAKNIQYF
TRBV7-2	TRBJ2-1	.	CASSLVAVTYNEQFF
TRBV5-4	TRBJ1-4	.	CASSARGSGEKLFF
TRBV3-1/TRBV3-2	TRBJ1-1	.	CASSQPHRNEAFF
TRBV27	TRBJ1-4	.	CASSFSGEKLFF
TRBV30	TRBJ1-4	TRBD1	CAWSPTGAGKLFF
TRBV5-6	TRBJ1-2	.	CASRFLGVNYGYTF
TRBV13	TRBJ1-5	TRBD1	CASSRGQTYQPQHF
TRBV5-1	TRBJ2-7	TRBD2	CASSVGTSGGPSYEQYF
TRBV7-2	TRBJ2-7	.	CASSLTRSSYEQYF